This TCR beta chain was identified in a study of blood T cells in healthy people across ages. General observations from the study: Both naive CD4+ cell counts and diversity were greater in long-lived donors than in aged donors. From one million sequenced T cells, diversity estimates were lower bounds.

The CDR3 is made up of 12 amino acids. V dropped 1 base and J dropped 7 bases, with 8 bases sitting between them. Germline loops: CDR1 SEHNR, CDR2 FQNEAQ (reference sequence). About this clonotype itself: Its antigen is not identified.

Combining a sample-barcoded 5' primer with a J-beta primer mix, a second PCR ran for 7 to 11 cycles. A minimum of 2.5 million CDR3-containing paired-end reads was obtained for each sample. A single record per CDR3 protein comes from TCRdb applying MiXCR to the 5' RACE reads. The sample has about 670,000 distinct CDR3 sequences, 52% seen once; the top ten hold approximately 15%. The chain joins TRBV7-9 to TRBJ2-7; D is uncertain. This receptor was identified in a woman of 80 years or more in good health. Sequenced: blood. The CDR3 here is CASSLGVREQYF. In DNA, the CDR3 is TGTGCCAGCAGCTTAGGGGTTCGGGAGCAGTACTTC.